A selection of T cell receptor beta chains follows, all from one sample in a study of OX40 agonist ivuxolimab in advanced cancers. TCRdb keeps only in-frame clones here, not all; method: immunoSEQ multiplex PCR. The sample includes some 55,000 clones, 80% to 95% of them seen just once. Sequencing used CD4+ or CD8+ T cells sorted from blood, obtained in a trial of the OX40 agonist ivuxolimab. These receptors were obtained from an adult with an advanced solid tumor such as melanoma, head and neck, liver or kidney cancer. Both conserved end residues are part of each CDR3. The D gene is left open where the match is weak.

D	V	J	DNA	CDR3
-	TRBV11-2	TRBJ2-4	TGTGCCAGCAGCTTACGACTCTTTCAAAACATTCAGTACTTC	CASSLRLFQNIQYF
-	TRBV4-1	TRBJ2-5	TGCGCCAGCAGCCAAGAAAGAGGGACATCCGAAGAGACCCAGTACTTC	CASSQERGTSEETQYF
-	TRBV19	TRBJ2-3	TGTGCCAGTAGTATGGTCAGAGATACGCAGTATTTT	CASSMVRDTQYF
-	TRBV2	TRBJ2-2	TGTGCCAGCAGCCCCGGTTTATCGACCGGGGAGCTGTTTTTT	CASSPGLSTGELFF
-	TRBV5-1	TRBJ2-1	TGCGCCAGCAGTATCGGGGTCGCCTACAATGAGCAGTTCTTC	CASSIGVAYNEQFF
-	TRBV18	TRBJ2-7	TGTGCCAGCTCAAAGAATCCTAATACCTACGAGCAGTACTTC	CASSKNPNTYEQYF
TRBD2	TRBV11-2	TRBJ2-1	TGTGCCAGCAGCTTAAGAGGACTAGCAAGTGAGCAGTTCTTC	CASSLRGLASEQFF
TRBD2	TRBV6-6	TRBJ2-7	TGTGCCAGCAGTTACTCCCTAGCGGGAGTCCCTCACTTC	CASSYSLAGVPHF
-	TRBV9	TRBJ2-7	TGTGCCAGCAGCCGTAGCCTGTCAGGGGGGTCCTACGAGCAGTACTTC	CASSRSLSGGSYEQYF
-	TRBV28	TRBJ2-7	TGTGCCAGCAGTCTAAACTACGAGCAGTACTTC	CASSLNYEQYF
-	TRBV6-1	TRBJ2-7	TGTGCCAGCAGTGAAGGAGGCAGACCCTCCTACGAGCAGTACTTC	CASSEGGRPSYEQYF
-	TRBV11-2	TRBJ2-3	TGTGCCAGCAGCCGGGGTAGCACAGATACGCAGTATTTT	CASSRGSTDTQYF
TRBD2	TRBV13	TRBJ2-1	TGTGCCAGCAGCCCCCGGACTAGCGTAGAGCAGTTCTTC	CASSPRTSVEQFF
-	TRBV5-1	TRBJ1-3	TGCGCCAGCAGCTTGGCGTCCTCTGGAAACACCATATATTTT	CASSLASSGNTIYF
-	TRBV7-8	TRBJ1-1	TGTGCCAGCAGCCGGGGGCGGCAGAACACTGAAGCTTTCTTT	CASSRGRQNTEAFF
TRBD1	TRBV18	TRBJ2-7	TGTGCCAGCTCCCAAGGGACAGGGGCCTACGAGCAGTACTTC	CASSQGTGAYEQYF
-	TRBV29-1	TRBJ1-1	TGCAGCGCTTCGGACAGTTCCCTTTTGAACACTGAAGCTTTCTTT	CSASDSSLLNTEAFF
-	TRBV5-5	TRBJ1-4	TGTGCCAGCAGCTTGTTAGGGCGGGAGAAACTGTTTTTT	CASSLLGREKLFF
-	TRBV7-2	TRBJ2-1	TGTGCCAGCAGCTTCTTTCCGGGGGCTGGGTCTAATGAGCAGTTCTTC	CASSFFPGAGSNEQFF
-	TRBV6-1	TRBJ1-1	TGTGCCAGCAGTGCTCGATCGACAGGGAACACTGAAGCTTTCTTT	CASSARSTGNTEAFF
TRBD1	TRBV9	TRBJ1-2	TGTGCCAGCAGCTCGCGGACAGGCGACAACTATGGCTACACCTTC	CASSSRTGDNYGYTF
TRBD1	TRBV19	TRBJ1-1	TGTGCCAGTAGTATAGGTCCAGGGGGGAACACTGAAGCTTTCTTT	CASSIGPGGNTEAFF
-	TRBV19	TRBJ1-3	TGTGCCAGTAGTACAACCTGGACACCTGGAAACACCATATATTTT	CASSTTWTPGNTIYF